What follows are 8 T cell receptor delta chains derived from one specimen sequenced in a study of gamma-delta chains in newborns, infants, children. TCRdb re-processed the reads using CATT. The sample holds 10,000 to 13,000 delta-chain clones, 3% to 4% seen once. The sample comprised blood. The receptors were gathered from a child who was a newborn, infant or young child, either healthy, febrile or measles-vaccinated (not recorded which).

This clone is termed medium-sized (0.01 to 0.1%). The CDR3 DNA is TGTGCCTGTGACACCACCGAAGGCCCCAGCTCCTGGGACACCCGACAGATGTTTTTC. Translated, it gives CACDTTEGPSSWDTRQMFF. J is TRDJ3 and V is TRDV2; D call uncertain. This CDR3 comprises 19 residues. Germline lookup yields CDR1 GEAIGNYY and CDR2 EKD. Trimming took off 0 bases at V and 0 bases at J, with 14 bases between the two ends.

Comment on this clone: At one boundary the junction diverges from the germline segment, which might be a read error. The rearrangement links TRDV2 to TRDJ1, with 13 bases aligning to TRDD3. The germline V gene encodes CDR1 GEAIGNYY and CDR2 EKD. This CDR3 region has 18 residues. CDR3 protein: CARDRLRTGGYVADKLIF. The CDR3 bases are TGTGCCCGTGACCGACTGCGTACTGGGGGATACGTCGCCGATAAACTCATCTTT.

This clone was observed a few times. The chain recombines TRDV1 with TRDJ1, with 7 bases that match TRDD3. Germline CDR1 TSWWSYY, CDR2 QGS. V was pared by 4 bases and J by 3 bases, with 35 bases of the junction left unmatched. This CDR3 is built from 24 residues. Written as DNA, the CDR3 is TGTGCTCTTGGGGGTCCGGCTTGGGGAATTTATCAGGAGAACCTGGGGGGTTACGCCGATAAACTCATCTTT. Amino acid sequence: CALGGPAWGIYQENLGGYADKLIF.

There are a few counts of this clone. A read error may explain this, as a much larger clone is one base away. The chain recombines TRDV2 with TRDJ3, with 8 positions matching TRDD3. Germline values: CDR1 GEAIGNYY, CDR2 EKD. This CDR3 comprises 21 residues. V dropped 0 bases and J dropped 0; count of bases not matched to a gene: 12. CDR3 protein: CACDTAVGYAPSSWDTRQMFF. In DNA, the CDR3 is TGTGCCTGTGACACCGCTGTGGGATACGCGCCAAGCTCCTGGGACACCCGACAGATGTTTTTC.

This clone showed up just a few times. The chain combines TRDV1 with TRDJ1, with 9 bases identical to TRDD3. This CDR3 comprises 19 residues. Germline-derived CDR1 and CDR2 are TSWWSYY and QGS. Trimming took 3 bases from V and 3 from J; bases not matched to a gene: 17. The CDR3: CALGDPGPRGYAYADKLIF. CDR3 bases: TGTGCTCTTGGGGACCCCGGGCCACGGGGATACGCGTACGCCGATAAACTCATCTTT.

This clone counts as medium-sized. The sample carries other DNA sequences with the same CDR3. The chain recombines TRDV2 with TRDJ1, with TRDD3 matching 11 bases. V shed 4 bases and J 5 bases; nucleotides not matched to a gene: 11. The CDR3 contains 16 residues. CDR1 is GEAIGNYY, CDR2 EKD, per germline. The CDR3 spells CACDKLGDIRDDKLIF. The CDR3 DNA is TGTGCCTGTGATAAACTGGGGGATATTCGGGATGATAAACTCATCTTT.

This clone was found a few times. This rearrangement joins TRDV1 to TRDJ1; TRDD3 matches 7 bases. Germline CDR1 and CDR2: TSWWSYY and QGS. V lost 9 bases, J lost 4 bases, and 20 bases stayed unmatched. This CDR3 has 17 residues. CDR3 amino acids: CALSDPKGITGVDKLIF. Written as DNA, the CDR3 is TGTGCTCTCTCCGACCCCAAGGGTATTACTGGGGTCGATAAACTCATCTTT.

This rearrangement joins TRDV1 to TRDJ1; 12 bases are a match to TRDD3. Trimming cost V 2 bases and J 1 base; bases outside gene matches: 14. Germline V gene data show CDR1 as TSWWSYY and CDR2 as QGS. The CDR3 consists of 20 residues. CDR3 DNA sequence: TGTGCTCTTGGGGAAATAGAAATACGGTCTGGGGGATACGTCACCGATAAACTCATCTTT. Translation gives CALGEIEIRSGGYVTDKLIF.